Below, 17 T cell receptor beta chains from the same sample are listed, as sequenced in a study of memory CD4+ T cells and cytomegalovirus serostatus. The sort gate was single viable CD3+CD4+CD8-CD45RO+ cells for memory CD4+ T cells. Assay used: immunoSEQ multiplex PCR; TCRdb lists only in-frame clones, some missing. This table has under 80,000 clones, roughly four fifths appearing once. The source material was memory CD4+ T cells from blood. These receptors were obtained from an adult in good health and CMV-seronegative.

The chain recombines TRBV2 with TRBJ2-3; possibly TRBD1 for D (5 bases). V was shortened by 10 bases and J by 0 bases, with 17 bases between the two germline ends. Per the germline V gene, CDR1 is SNHLY and CDR2 is FYNNEI. The CDR3 length is 15 residues. CDR3 DNA sequence: TGTGCCACCCAAGAGACGACAGCTAGCACAGATACGCAGTATTTT. Translated: CATQETTASTDTQYF.

This clone appeared a single time. The CDR3 sequence: CASSLAAVSNQPQHF. CDR3 nucleotides: TGTGCCAGCAGCTTAGCGGCCGTTAGCAATCAGCCCCAGCATTTT. This chain links TRBV7-2 with TRBJ1-5; D not resolved. V gave up 0 bases and J gave up 0 bases, with 6 bases separating them. Germline V gene lookup returns CDR1 SGHTA and CDR2 FQGNSA. This CDR3 has 15 amino acids.

The V call is TRBV5-4, the J call TRBJ2-4; D is ambiguous. Germline loops: CDR1 SGHNT, CDR2 YYREEE (reference sequence). This CDR3 comprises 15 residues. Trimming cost V 0 bases and J 0 bases, with 7 bases left between them. This chain's CDR3 is CASSLGSLAKNIQYF. CDR3 sequence (DNA): TGTGCCAGCAGCTTGGGAAGCCTAGCCAAAAACATTCAGTACTTC.

This clone was counted a few times. The chain couples TRBV7-3 to TRBJ2-1; 10 bases are a match to TRBD2. With 2 bases clipped from V and 7 bases from J, the junction kept 8 bases outside the gene matches. Germline lookup yields CDR1 SGHTA and CDR2 FQGTGA. CDR3 length: 16 amino acids. The CDR3: CASSLFSGGAGNEQFF. Written as DNA, the CDR3 is TGTGCCAGCAGCTTATTCAGCGGGGGGGCGGGGAATGAGCAGTTCTTC. Variable domain in full (rest from reference TRBV7-3 and TRBJ2-1): GAGVSQTPSNKVTEKGKYVELRCDPISGHTALYWYRQSLGQGPEFLIYFQGTGAADDSGLPNDRFFAVRPEGSVSTLKIQRTERGDSAVYLCASSLFSGGAGNEQFFGPGTRLTVL.

The rearrangement uses TRBV6-5 and TRBJ2-7; 9 bases line up with TRBD2. Germline lookup yields CDR1 MNHEY and CDR2 SVGAGI. Unmatched junction bases numbered 11, after V lost 6 bases and J lost 5 bases. The CDR3 contains 15 residues. CDR3 sequence: CASSKPGLASHEQYF. CDR3 coding DNA: TGTGCCAGCAGCAAACCGGGACTAGCATCCCACGAGCAGTACTTC.

This chain joins TRBV11-2 and TRBJ1-1; 8 nucleotides align to TRBD1. Germline V gene lookup returns CDR1 SGHAT and CDR2 FQNNGV. This CDR3 region has 15 residues. J was trimmed by 0 bases and V by 8 bases; bases with no gene match: 8. DNA for the CDR3: TGTGCCAGCGGGCGTACAGGGGGAATGAACACTGAAGCTTTCTTT. As protein: CASGRTGGMNTEAFF.

The chain carries TRBV7-9 and TRBJ2-3, with D unclear. V was trimmed by 0 bases and J by 5 bases, leaving 0 bases between them. Germline assignment: CDR1 SEHNR and CDR2 FQNEAQ (reference sequence). The CDR3 length is 11 residues. The CDR3 region is CASSLADTQYF. CDR3 in DNA: TGTGCCAGCAGCTTAGCAGATACGCAGTATTTT.

This chain links TRBV28 with TRBJ2-2; tentatively, D is TRBD1 (6 bases). Trimming took off 5 bases at V and 5 bases at J, with 12 bases between the two ends. This CDR3 region has 14 residues. The germline V gene has CDR1 MDHEN and CDR2 SYDVKM. The CDR3 loop is CASSPGHLTGELFF. CDR3 DNA: TGTGCCAGCAGTCCGGGACACCTAACCGGGGAGCTGTTTTTT. Full variable domain (remainder filled in from reference TRBV28 and TRBJ2-2): DVKVTQSSRYLVKRTGEKVFLECVQDMDHENMFWYRQDPGLGLRLIYFSYDVKMKEKGDIPEGYSVSREKKERFSLILESASTNQTSMYLCASSPGHLTGELFFGEGSRLTVL.

In nucleotides, the CDR3 is TGTGCCAGTAGTCCACGCCCCGGGAGCACCTACGAGCAGTACTTC. Translated: CASSPRPGSTYEQYF. The V and J genes are TRBV19 and TRBJ2-7, with a tentative D call TRBD2 (6 bases). V shed 5 bases and J shed 2 bases, with 16 bases lying between them. Germline values: CDR1 LNHDA, CDR2 SQIVND (reference sequence). CDR3 size: 15 residues. The complete variable domain, with remaining parts taken from reference TRBV19 and TRBJ2-7, reads DGGITQSPKYLFRKEGQNVTLSCEQNLNHDAMYWYRQDPGQGLRLIYYSQIVNDFQKGDIAEGYSVSREKKESFPLTVTSAQKNPTAFYLCASSPRPGSTYEQYFGPGTRLTVT.

The V gene is TRBV4-2, the J gene TRBJ1-5, with D unresolved. The ends were cut back, 0 bases at V and 0 bases at J, with 9 bases in the middle. Germline CDR1 LGHNA, CDR2 YNFKEQ. This CDR3 has 16 residues. CDR3 sequence (DNA): TGTGCCAGCAGCCAAGATCCTGGCGATAGCAATCAGCCCCAGCATTTT. The encoded protein is CASSQDPGDSNQPQHF.

The genes are TRBV30 and TRBJ1-2, with 7 positions matching TRBD1. V lost 1 base to trimming and J lost 3 bases; unmatched junction nucleotides: 14. There are 17 residues in the CDR3. Per the germline V gene, CDR1 is GTSNPN and CDR2 is SVGIG (reference sequence). In nucleotides, the CDR3 is TGTGCCTGGAGTGGACTCCGACGGGACAGCCAATACTATGGCTACACCTTC. It encodes CAWSGLRRDSQYYGYTF.

The chain uses TRBV28 and TRBJ1-3; unclear D gene. The germline V gene has CDR1 MDHEN and CDR2 SYDVKM. The V gene lost 3 bases and the J gene lost 3 bases, with 3 bases spanning the gap. This CDR3 is 12 amino acids long. The CDR3 loop reads CASSFFGNTIYF. For the CDR3, the DNA is TGTGCCAGCAGTTTTTTTGGAAACACCATATATTTT.

This clone was seen once. V and J are TRBV6-5 and TRBJ2-7; TRBD2 might be the D (5 bases). V lost 4 bases and J lost 6, with 13 bases in between. This CDR3 region has 13 residues. Looked up from germline, CDR1 is MNHEY and CDR2 is SVGAGI. For the CDR3, the DNA is TGTGCCAGCAGTTCGTCGGACTCTCGCGAGCAGTACTTC. Encoded protein: CASSSSDSREQYF.

The rearrangement joins TRBV2 to TRBJ2-2; tentatively, D is TRBD1 or TRBD2 (6 bases each). The V end lost 7 bases, the J end lost 4 bases, and 16 bases lay between the germline ends. This CDR3 is 15 amino acids long. Germline V gene lookup returns CDR1 SNHLY and CDR2 FYNNEI. The CDR3: CASTVGRGGTGELFF. The CDR3 DNA is TGTGCCAGCACCGTAGGCAGGGGAGGCACCGGGGAGCTGTTTTTT.

The sample holds one count of this clone. The rearrangement uses TRBV2 and TRBJ2-3; 7 bases map to TRBD1. Germline assignment: CDR1 SNHLY and CDR2 FYNNEI. This CDR3 comprises 15 residues. V dropped 6 bases and J dropped 0; count of bases not matched to a gene: 6. The CDR3 DNA is TGTGCCAGCAGCCGGGACAGACTAAGCACAGATACGCAGTATTTT. Translating it yields CASSRDRLSTDTQYF.

The rearrangement uses TRBV5-1 and TRBJ2-5; D unclear. Germline V gives CDR1 SGHRS, CDR2 YFSETQ. With 4 bases removed from V and 1 base from J, the gap between germline ends came to 11 bases. The CDR3 has 14 amino acids. CDR3 bases: TGCGCCAGCAGCCCACACCAGGCCCAAGAGACCCAGTACTTC. It translates to CASSPHQAQETQYF.

V usage is TRBV2 and J usage is TRBJ1-2; D is undetermined. CDR1 is SNHLY and CDR2 is FYNNEI in the germline V gene. The CDR3 runs 13 residues. Trimming shortened V by 4 bases and J by 0 bases, and 6 bases separated the two germline ends. The CDR3 region has the DNA TGTGCCAGCAGTGCTGGAGCTAACTATGGCTACACCTTC. Its protein product is CASSAGANYGYTF.